The next 5 T cell receptor beta chains were all read from a single sample in a study of T cell responses to AZD1222 COVID-19 vaccine. Sequencing was performed with immunoSEQ multiplex PCR; in TCRdb, only in-frame clones are kept and a portion is missing. The sample holds 150,000 to 200,000 clones, roughly 87% seen once. Sequenced material: peripheral blood, taken on day 0 of AZD1222 vaccination. These receptors all come from an adult in good health.

This clone was seen only a few times. This rearrangement joins TRBV2 to TRBJ2-7, with D maybe TRBD2 (5 bases). CDR1 and CDR2 from the germline V gene are SNHLY and FYNNEI. Trimming shortened V by 7 bases and J by 3 bases, and 13 bases separated the two germline ends. CDR3 length equals 13 residues. The CDR3 reads CASNRGLNYEQYF. The DNA of the CDR3 is TGTGCCAGCAATCGTGGACTCAACTACGAGCAGTACTTC.

The gene calls are TRBV6-5 and TRBJ1-5, with 8 bases identical to TRBD1. Trimming removed 3 bases from V and 3 bases from J; junction bases left unmatched: 4. CDR1 MNHEY and CDR2 SVGAGI come from the germline V gene. The CDR3 is 15 residues long. The CDR3 DNA follows: TGTGCCAGCAGTTATGGCAGGGGGCCCAATCAGCCCCAGCATTTT. Protein product: CASSYGRGPNQPQHF.

The genes are TRBV18 and TRBJ2-3; D might be TRBD1 or TRBD2, each matching 5 bases. CDR1 KGHSH and CDR2 LQKENI come from the germline V gene. The CDR3 length is 13 residues. Trimming stripped 6 bases from V and 3 bases from J, with 10 bases between. CDR3: CASSGPPTDTQYF. CDR3 sequence (DNA): TGTGCCAGCTCGGGACCACCGACAGATACGCAGTATTTT.

The gene calls are TRBV15 and TRBJ2-7; maybe TRBD1 (5 bases). The CDR3 has 13 amino acids. V gave up 1 base and J gave up 7 bases, with 11 bases separating them. From germline, CDR1 is LNHNV and CDR2 YYDKDF (reference sequence). This CDR3 reads CATSRATVQEQYF. For the CDR3, the DNA is TGTGCCACCAGCAGAGCGACAGTCCAGGAGCAGTACTTC.

As DNA, the CDR3 is TGTGCCAGCAGCTTACTAGGGACAGGTTATAGCAATCAGCCCCAGCATTTT. Translating it yields CASSLLGTGYSNQPQHF. The chain uses TRBV5-5 and TRBJ1-5, with 8 nucleotides matching TRBD1. Germline CDR1 reads SGHKS; CDR2 reads YYEKEE (reference sequence). The CDR3 is 17 residues long. The V segment lost 2 bases and the J segment 0 bases; nucleotides outside the gene matches: 7.